The 32 T cell receptor beta chains below were found in one sample sequenced in a study of cytotoxic CD8 clonotypes in ibrutinib-treated CLL. Produced via immunoSEQ multiplex PCR; TCRdb's table is partial and in-frame only. The sample records roughly 330,000 clones, roughly 71% being singletons. Source: PBMCs, taken after 36 months of ibrutinib treatment. The receptors were sampled from a human donor with chronic lymphocytic leukemia.

V usage is TRBV6-5 and J usage is TRBJ1-1, with 7 bases aligning to TRBD1. The V gene end was trimmed by 8 bases and the J gene end by 1 base; junction bases not matched to a gene: 4. The CDR3 length is 13 residues. Germline V gene lookup returns CDR1 MNHEY and CDR2 SVGAGI. CDR3 protein: CASQNRGNTEAFF. DNA for the CDR3: TGTGCCAGCCAGAACAGGGGGAACACTGAAGCTTTCTTT.

This clone turned up a few times. CDR3 sequence reads: CASSWGGESYEQYF. The DNA of the CDR3 is TGTGCCAGCAGCTGGGGAGGGGAATCCTACGAGCAGTACTTC. This chain connects TRBV7-6 to TRBJ2-7, with TRBD2 matching 7 bases. The trim removed 4 bases at V and 1 base at J, leaving 4 bases unmatched. Germline-derived CDR1 and CDR2 are SGHVS and FNYEAQ. The CDR3 extends over 14 amino acids.

This clone occurred once. The chain employs TRBV5-4 and TRBJ2-1, with a weak D call TRBD1 (5 bases). This CDR3 spans 13 amino acids. The V and J ends lost 0 bases and 9 bases respectively, with 10 bases between them. From germline, CDR1 is SGHNT and CDR2 YYREEE (reference sequence). The CDR3 DNA is TGTGCCAGCAGCTTGGAGGGGAAAGGTGAGCAGTTCTTC. Translated, it gives CASSLEGKGEQFF.

The chain joins TRBV4-1 to TRBJ1-1; D uncertain. Germline V gene sequence: CDR1 MGHRA, CDR2 YSYEKL. The CDR3 loop spans 16 amino acids. V was clipped by 4 bases and J by 4 bases, with 19 bases between them. The CDR3 nucleotides read TGCGCCAGCAGCCCGTCGGGAAGGTTGACCGCCACTGAAGCTTTCTTT. It translates to CASSPSGRLTATEAFF.

The rearrangement joins TRBV25-1 to TRBJ1-1; a weak D match, TRBD1 (6 bases). From germline, CDR1 is MGHDK and CDR2 SYGVNS. The CDR3 spans 15 residues. V lost 0 bases and J lost 5, with 13 bases in between. CDR3 in DNA: TGTGCCAGCAGTGAATACAACAGGGAAAGGACTGAAGCTTTCTTT. This sequence encodes CASSEYNRERTEAFF.

The rearrangement links TRBV5-1 to TRBJ2-7; possibly TRBD1 for D (6 bases). The CDR3 is 14 residues long. Trimming removed 1 base at V and 2 bases at J, with 10 bases between. Germline V gives CDR1 SGHRS, CDR2 YFSETQ. CDR3 protein: CASSLWGTTYEQYF. The DNA for the CDR3 is TGCGCCAGCAGCTTGTGGGGGACAACCTACGAGCAGTACTTC.

The chain links TRBV9 to TRBJ2-7; perhaps TRBD1 as D (6 bases). V lost 2 bases, J lost 2 bases, and 11 bases lay in between. The germline gives CDR1 SGDLS, CDR2 YYNGEE. This CDR3 has 14 amino acids. The CDR3 nucleotides read TGTGCCAGCAGCGTTCGGGACATACCCTACGAGCAGTACTTC. Encoded protein: CASSVRDIPYEQYF.

The chain uses TRBV11-2 and TRBJ2-1, with a tentative D call TRBD2 (6 bases). Germline V gene data show CDR1 as SGHAT and CDR2 as FQNNGV. Trimming stripped 2 bases from V and 8 bases from J, with 19 bases between. There are 16 residues in the CDR3. CDR3 in DNA: TGTGCCAGCAGCTTATACCCCCAAACTAGCAGGGATGAGCAGTTCTTC. Protein: CASSLYPQTSRDEQFF.

This sequence joins TRBV2 and TRBJ2-5, with 7 bases that match TRBD1. The trim removed 4 bases at V and 4 bases at J, leaving 3 bases unmatched. The CDR3 contains 13 residues. Germline V gives CDR1 SNHLY, CDR2 FYNNEI. CDR3 DNA sequence: TGTGCCAGCAGTGCGACAGGGAGAGAGACCCAGTACTTC. Residues: CASSATGRETQYF.

The rearrangement uses TRBV5-1 and TRBJ2-6, with D uncertain. The germline V and J ends were trimmed by 1 base and 0 bases, with 17 bases remaining between them. Germline V gene data show CDR1 as SGHRS and CDR2 as YFSETQ. The CDR3 consists of 19 residues. The CDR3 spells CASSLYVPGPSSGANVLTF. The CDR3 bases are TGCGCCAGCAGCTTGTACGTCCCAGGCCCAAGCTCTGGGGCCAACGTCCTGACTTTC. Using reference TRBV5-1 and TRBJ2-6 for the parts outside the CDR3, the full variable domain is KAGVTQTPRYLIKTRGQQVTLSCSPISGHRSVSWYQQTPGQGLQFLFEYFSETQRNKGNFPGRFSGRQFSNSRSEMNVSTLELGDSALYLCASSLYVPGPSSGANVLTFGAGSRLTVL.

This clone was observed a handful of times. The chain joins TRBV27 to TRBJ2-7; the match to TRBD2 covers 8 bases. Germline V gene sequence: CDR1 MNHEY, CDR2 SMNVEV (reference sequence). V lost 5 bases to trimming and J lost 2 bases; unmatched junction nucleotides: 2. This CDR3 contains 13 residues. The CDR3 DNA sequence: TGTGCCAGCAGTGACGGGGGGGCCTACGAGCAGTACTTC. This encodes CASSDGGAYEQYF.

The rearrangement joins TRBV28 to TRBJ2-5; TRBD2 matches at 7 bases. Unmatched junction bases numbered 20, after V lost 8 bases and J lost 5 bases. This CDR3 has 17 residues. CDR1 is MDHEN and CDR2 is SYDVKM in the germline V gene. CDR3 loop: CASANGRTREWWETQYF. Written as DNA, the CDR3 is TGTGCCAGCGCAAATGGGAGGACGCGGGAGTGGTGGGAGACCCAGTACTTC. Drawing the rest from reference TRBV28 and TRBJ2-5, the complete variable domain is DVKVTQSSRYLVKRTGEKVFLECVQDMDHENMFWYRQDPGLGLRLIYFSYDVKMKEKGDIPEGYSVSREKKERFSLILESASTNQTSMYLCASANGRTREWWETQYFGPGTRLLVL.

The chain links TRBV5-1 to TRBJ2-7; D is unclear. Germline values: CDR1 SGHRS, CDR2 YFSETQ. V lost 1 base to trimming and J lost 4 bases, with 6 bases between them. The CDR3 is made up of 12 amino acids. The CDR3 DNA reads as TGCGCCAGCAGCTTGTCCATGTACGAGCAGTACTTC. Translation: CASSLSMYEQYF.

V is TRBV5-1 and J is TRBJ2-7; D possibly corresponds to TRBD1 (6 bases). Deletions cut 4 bases from V and 3 bases from J, with 14 bases between. CDR1 and CDR2 from the germline V gene are SGHRS and YFSETQ. CDR3 length: 14 residues. DNA for the CDR3: TGCGCCAGCAGCCCCCCGGGACACCTCTACGAGCAGTACTTC. Its translation is CASSPPGHLYEQYF.

In DNA, the CDR3 is TGTGCCAGCAGTGTCCGTCGAGGGTATTCTAGCGGGAGGGACTACGAGCAGTACTTC. Translated: CASSVRRGYSSGRDYEQYF. V usage is TRBV6-1 and J usage is TRBJ2-7; 12 bases match TRBD2. Germline trimming cut 4 bases from V and 3 bases from J; bases unmatched to any gene: 16. The CDR3 runs to 19 residues. Looked up from germline, CDR1 is MNHNS and CDR2 is SASEGT.

V is TRBV12-5 and J is TRBJ2-7; 9 bases agree with TRBD2. Germline CDR1 LGHNT, CDR2 FRNRAP. Unmatched junction bases numbered 18, after V lost 0 bases and J lost 0 bases. This CDR3 has 21 amino acids. The CDR3 nucleotides are TGTGCTAGTGGTTTGGTACCTTTGTATAGGGCGGGGGGGCTTTCCTCCTACGAGCAGTACTTC. Translated, it gives CASGLVPLYRAGGLSSYEQYF.

The gene calls are TRBV4-1 and TRBJ2-3, with TRBD2 matching 7 bases. Germline V lookup: CDR1 MGHRA, CDR2 YSYEKL. The CDR3 has 17 amino acids. V dropped 2 bases and J dropped 3; count of bases not matched to a gene: 11. In DNA, the CDR3 is TGCGCCAGCAGCCAAAAACCCGGGACTATAGTGACAGATACGCAGTATTTT. The encoded protein is CASSQKPGTIVTDTQYF.

The chain recombines TRBV15 with TRBJ2-1; TRBD1 is a possible D gene (6 bases). V was clipped by 1 base and J by 4 bases, with 32 bases between them. CDR3 length: 22 amino acids. Germline loops: CDR1 LNHNV, CDR2 YYDKDF (reference sequence). The CDR3: CATSRVGYWGQVDGPTYNEQFF. CDR3 in DNA: TGTGCCACCAGCAGAGTTGGGTACTGGGGGCAGGTCGACGGGCCGACTTACAATGAGCAGTTCTTC. The complete variable domain, with remaining parts taken from reference TRBV15 and TRBJ2-1, reads DAMVIQNPRYQVTQFGKPVTLSCSQTLNHNVMYWYQQKSSQAPKLLFHYYDKDFNNEADTPDNFQSRRPNTSFCFLDIRSPGLGDTAMYLCATSRVGYWGQVDGPTYNEQFFGPGTRLTVL.

J is TRBJ2-1 and V is TRBV28; 14 positions agree with TRBD2. The germline gives CDR1 MDHEN, CDR2 SYDVKM. V lost 8 bases to trimming and J lost 12 bases; unmatched junction nucleotides: 12. This CDR3 is built from 15 residues. CDR3 in amino acids: CASGKGTSGSRAQFF. In nucleotides, the CDR3 is TGTGCCAGCGGGAAAGGGACTAGCGGGAGCAGGGCGCAGTTCTTC.

This clone appeared a few times. The same CDR3 arises from other DNA sequences in this sample as well. The chain links TRBV29-1 to TRBJ2-5; D unresolved. CDR1 is SQVTM and CDR2 is ANQGSEA in the germline V gene. The length of the CDR3 is 8 residues. V lost 6 bases, J lost 7 bases, and 3 bases lay in between. The CDR3: CSVGTQYF. CDR3 coding DNA: TGCAGCGTGGGGACCCAGTACTTC.

The chain uses TRBV2 and TRBJ2-2; 8 positions agree with TRBD2. CDR3 length: 15 amino acids. Germline V gives CDR1 SNHLY, CDR2 FYNNEI. Unmatched junction bases numbered 4, after V lost 2 bases and J lost 5 bases. The DNA for the CDR3 is TGTGCCAGCAGTGAACTCGGACTAGCTACCGGGGAGCTGTTTTTT. This codes for CASSELGLATGELFF.

The table lists this clone with a few counts. The chain couples TRBV29-1 to TRBJ2-1; 10 bases match TRBD2. V lost 3 bases, J lost 3 bases, and 2 bases stayed unmatched. Germline CDR1 reads SQVTM; CDR2 reads ANQGSEA. CDR3 length equals 14 residues. The CDR3 coding sequence is TGCAGCGTTGATAGGACTAGCGGCTACAATGAGCAGTTCTTC. Its protein is CSVDRTSGYNEQFF.

This clone showed up just once. The chain joins TRBV5-1 to TRBJ1-6; D not certain. V dropped 7 bases and J dropped 8 bases, with 16 bases sitting between them. The CDR3 covers 14 residues. Germline CDR1 and CDR2: SGHRS and YFSETQ. The CDR3 spells CASSPTTADSPLHF. CDR3 nucleotides: TGCGCCAGCTCTCCGACAACAGCCGATTCACCCCTCCACTTT.

CDR3 coding DNA: TGCAGCGTTGAAGGCAGGGGGTCTTACGAGCAGTACTTC. This codes for CSVEGRGSYEQYF. The chain couples TRBV29-1 to TRBJ2-7, with 7 bases lining up with TRBD1. Germline-derived CDR1 and CDR2 are SQVTM and ANQGSEA. With 1 base clipped from V and 4 bases from J, the junction kept 4 bases outside the gene matches. The CDR3 is 13 residues long.

This chain uses TRBV29-1 with TRBJ2-5; D remains unclear. The germline V gene encodes CDR1 SQVTM and CDR2 ANQGSEA. The CDR3 spans 13 residues. The ends were cut back, 4 bases at V and 2 bases at J, with 11 bases in the middle. The CDR3 DNA reads as TGCAGCGTTGTATTCAACAGTCAAGAGACCCAGTACTTC. Its translation is CSVVFNSQETQYF.

The chain is built from TRBV18 and TRBJ2-7, with a possible D match to TRBD2 (5 bases). Germline V gene data show CDR1 as KGHSH and CDR2 as LQKENI. The CDR3 loop spans 14 amino acids. Deletions cut 0 bases from V and 4 bases from J, with 10 bases between. The CDR3 protein is CASSPPVGDYEQYF. CDR3 nucleotide sequence: TGTGCCAGCTCACCACCGGTCGGGGATTACGAGCAGTACTTC. Supplemented by reference TRBV18 and TRBJ2-7, the full variable domain reads NAGVMQNPRHLVRRRGQEARLRCSPMKGHSHVYWYRQLPEEGLKFMVYLQKENIIDESGMPKERFSAEFPKEGPSILRIQQVVRGDSAAYFCASSPPVGDYEQYFGPGTRLTVT.

The rearrangement uses TRBV5-1 and TRBJ2-5; D tentatively fits TRBD1 or TRBD2 (5 bases each). CDR1 and CDR2 from the germline V gene are SGHRS and YFSETQ. The CDR3 spans 14 residues. Between the trimmed V and J ends, which lost 1 base and 5 bases, there was a span of 12 bases. CDR3 bases: TGCGCCAGCAGCTTGAGGGACCCAGGCGAGACCCAGTACTTC. Encoded protein: CASSLRDPGETQYF.

The chain recombines TRBV15 with TRBJ1-2; weak D call: TRBD1 (5 bases). Trimming stripped 5 bases from V and 0 bases from J, with 13 bases between. The CDR3 consists of 15 residues. Looked up from germline, CDR1 is LNHNV and CDR2 is YYDKDF (reference sequence). CDR3 DNA: TGTGCCACCAGCTCGACAGAAATAGCTAACTATGGCTACACCTTC. It translates to CATSSTEIANYGYTF.

This chain connects TRBV6-5 to TRBJ2-7; TRBD2 agrees at 7 bases. This CDR3 has 15 residues. V was pared by 2 bases and J by 2 bases, with 6 bases of the junction left unmatched. The germline V gene encodes CDR1 MNHEY and CDR2 SVGAGI. This CDR3 is CASSYIEREAYEQYF. The CDR3 coding sequence is TGTGCCAGCAGTTACATCGAGCGGGAAGCCTACGAGCAGTACTTC.

V and J are TRBV15 and TRBJ2-2; 7 bases fit TRBD2. The CDR3 loop spans 15 amino acids. Trimming cost V 1 base and J 4 bases; bases outside gene matches: 3. Germline-derived CDR1 and CDR2 are LNHNV and YYDKDF (reference sequence). The CDR3 region is CATSRVVAGTGELFF. Written as DNA, the CDR3 is TGTGCCACCAGCAGAGTAGTAGCGGGCACCGGGGAGCTGTTTTTT.

The CDR3 protein is CASSQVYIPSGEHVLTF. In nucleotides, the CDR3 is TGCGCCAGCAGCCAAGTATACATACCGTCTGGGGAGCACGTCCTGACTTTC. This sequence joins TRBV4-1 and TRBJ2-6, with D possibly TRBD2 on 5 matching bases. The length of the CDR3 is 17 residues. Per the germline V gene, CDR1 is MGHRA and CDR2 is YSYEKL. V lost 1 base and J lost 11, with 21 bases in between.

The chain uses TRBV9 and TRBJ2-1; 10 nucleotides agree with TRBD2. This CDR3 spans 14 amino acids. Germline V gene lookup returns CDR1 SGDLS and CDR2 YYNGEE. Unmatched junction bases numbered 4, after V lost 3 bases and J lost 7 bases. The CDR3 DNA is TGTGCCAGCAGCGCCGATAGCGGGAGGAATGAGCAGTTCTTC. It is translated as CASSADSGRNEQFF.